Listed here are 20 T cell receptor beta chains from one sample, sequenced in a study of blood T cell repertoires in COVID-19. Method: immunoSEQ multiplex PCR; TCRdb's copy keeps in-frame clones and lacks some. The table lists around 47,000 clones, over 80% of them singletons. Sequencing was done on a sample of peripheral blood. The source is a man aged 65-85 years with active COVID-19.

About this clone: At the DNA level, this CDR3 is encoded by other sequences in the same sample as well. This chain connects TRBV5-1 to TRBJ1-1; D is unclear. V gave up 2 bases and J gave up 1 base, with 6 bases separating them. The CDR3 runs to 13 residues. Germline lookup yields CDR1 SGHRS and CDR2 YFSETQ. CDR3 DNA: TGCGCCAGCAGCTTACCAGGGAACACTGAAGCTTTCTTT. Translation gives CASSLPGNTEAFF.

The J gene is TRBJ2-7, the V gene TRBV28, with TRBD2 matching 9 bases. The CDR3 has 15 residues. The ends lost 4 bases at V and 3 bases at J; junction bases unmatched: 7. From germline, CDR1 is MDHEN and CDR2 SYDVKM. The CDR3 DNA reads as TGTGCCAGCAGTTCCGCCTCAGCGGGGGGCTACGAGCAGTACTTC. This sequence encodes CASSSASAGGYEQYF.

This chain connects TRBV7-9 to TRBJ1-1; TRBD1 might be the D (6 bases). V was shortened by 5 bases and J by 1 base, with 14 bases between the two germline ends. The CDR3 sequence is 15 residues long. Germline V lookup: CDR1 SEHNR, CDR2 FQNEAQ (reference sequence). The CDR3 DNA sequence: TGTGCCAGCAGCCCGGGGGGGGGCTGGAACACTGAAGCTTTCTTT. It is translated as CASSPGGGWNTEAFF. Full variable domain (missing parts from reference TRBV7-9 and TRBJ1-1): DTGVSQNPRHKITKRGQNVTFRCDPISEHNRLYWYRQTLGQGPEFLTYFQNEAQLEKSRLLSDRFSAERPKGSFSTLEIQRTEQGDSAMYLCASSPGGGWNTEAFFGQGTRLTVV.

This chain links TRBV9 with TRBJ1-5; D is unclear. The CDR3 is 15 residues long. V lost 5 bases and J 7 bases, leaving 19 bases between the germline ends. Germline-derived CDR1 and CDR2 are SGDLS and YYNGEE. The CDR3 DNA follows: TGTGCCAGCAGTCCAGAGGGAGGGATACGACAGCCCCAGCATTTT. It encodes CASSPEGGIRQPQHF. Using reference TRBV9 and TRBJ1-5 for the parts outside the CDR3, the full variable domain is DSGVTQTPKHLITATGQRVTLRCSPRSGDLSVYWYQQSLDQGLQFLIQYYNGEERAKGNILERFSAQQFPDLHSELNLSSLELGDSALYFCASSPEGGIRQPQHFGDGTRLSIL.

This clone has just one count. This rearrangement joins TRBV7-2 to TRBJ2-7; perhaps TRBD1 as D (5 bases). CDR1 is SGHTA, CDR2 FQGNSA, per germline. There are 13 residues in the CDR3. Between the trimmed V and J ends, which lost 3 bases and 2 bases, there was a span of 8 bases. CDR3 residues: CASSLVGAYEQYF. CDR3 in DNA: TGTGCCAGCAGCTTGGTAGGGGCCTACGAGCAGTACTTC.

The CDR3 loop is CASSLGDRLLYGYTF. The CDR3 coding sequence is TGTGCCAGCAGCTTAGGGGACAGGCTTCTCTATGGCTACACCTTC. This chain joins TRBV21-1 and TRBJ1-2; TRBD1 was called by the table and not checked on the DNA. TRBV21-1 is marked as a pseudogene. CDR3 size: 15 residues.

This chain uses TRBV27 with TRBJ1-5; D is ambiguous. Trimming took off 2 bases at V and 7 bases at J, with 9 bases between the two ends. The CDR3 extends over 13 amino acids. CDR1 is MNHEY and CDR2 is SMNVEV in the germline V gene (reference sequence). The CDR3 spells CASSLGQSQPQHF. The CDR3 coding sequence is TGTGCCAGCAGTTTAGGCCAGTCCCAGCCCCAGCATTTT.

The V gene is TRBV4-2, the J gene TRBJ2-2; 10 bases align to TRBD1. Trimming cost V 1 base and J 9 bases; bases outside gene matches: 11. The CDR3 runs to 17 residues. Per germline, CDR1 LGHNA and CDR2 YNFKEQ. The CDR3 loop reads CASSQAGTGDFGRELFF. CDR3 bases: TGTGCCAGCAGCCAAGCCGGGACAGGGGACTTTGGCCGGGAGCTGTTTTTT.

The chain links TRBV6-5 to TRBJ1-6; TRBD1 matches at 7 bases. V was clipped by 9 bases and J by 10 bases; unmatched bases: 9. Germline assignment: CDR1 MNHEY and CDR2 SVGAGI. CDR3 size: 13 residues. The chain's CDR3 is CAREGARGSPLHF. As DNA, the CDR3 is TGTGCCAGGGAGGGGGCAAGAGGCTCACCCCTCCACTTT.

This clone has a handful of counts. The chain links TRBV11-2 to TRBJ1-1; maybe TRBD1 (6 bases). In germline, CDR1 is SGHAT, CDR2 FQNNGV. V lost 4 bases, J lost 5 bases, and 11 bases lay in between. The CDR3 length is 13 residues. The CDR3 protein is CASSSSRGTEAFF. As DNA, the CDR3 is TGTGCCAGCAGCTCCTCTAGGGGGACTGAAGCTTTCTTT.

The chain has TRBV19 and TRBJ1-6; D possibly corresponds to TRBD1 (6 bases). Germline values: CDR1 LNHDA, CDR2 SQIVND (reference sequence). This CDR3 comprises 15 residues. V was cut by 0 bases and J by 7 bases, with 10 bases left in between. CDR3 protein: CASSIDSQGNSPLHF. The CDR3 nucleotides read TGTGCCAGTAGTATAGATTCCCAGGGGAATTCACCCCTCCACTTT.

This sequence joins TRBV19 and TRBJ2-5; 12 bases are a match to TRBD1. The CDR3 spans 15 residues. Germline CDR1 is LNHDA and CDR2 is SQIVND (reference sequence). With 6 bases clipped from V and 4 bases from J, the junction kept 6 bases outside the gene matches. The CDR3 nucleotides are TGTGCCAGTAGCAGGGGACAGGGGGCACGAGAGACCCAGTACTTC. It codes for CASSRGQGARETQYF.

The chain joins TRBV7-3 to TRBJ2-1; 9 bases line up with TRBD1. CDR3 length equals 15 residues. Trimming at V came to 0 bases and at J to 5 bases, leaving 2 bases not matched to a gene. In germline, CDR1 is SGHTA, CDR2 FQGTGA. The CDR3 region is CASSLTGQGNNEQFF. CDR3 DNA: TGTGCCAGCAGCTTAACGGGACAGGGAAACAATGAGCAGTTCTTC.

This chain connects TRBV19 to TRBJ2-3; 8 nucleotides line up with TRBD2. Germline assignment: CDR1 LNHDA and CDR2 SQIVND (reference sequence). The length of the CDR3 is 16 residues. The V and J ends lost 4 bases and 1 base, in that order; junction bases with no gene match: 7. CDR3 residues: CASSSLARGGTDTQYF. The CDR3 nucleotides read TGTGCCAGTAGTAGCCTCGCGCGGGGGGGCACAGATACGCAGTATTTT.

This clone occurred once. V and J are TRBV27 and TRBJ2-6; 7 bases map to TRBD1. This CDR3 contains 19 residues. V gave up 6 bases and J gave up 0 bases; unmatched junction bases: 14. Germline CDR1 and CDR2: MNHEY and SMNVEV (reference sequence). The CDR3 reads CASRYLRQGLGSGANVLTF. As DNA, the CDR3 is TGTGCCAGCAGGTACCTACGACAGGGATTAGGCTCTGGGGCCAACGTCCTGACTTTC.

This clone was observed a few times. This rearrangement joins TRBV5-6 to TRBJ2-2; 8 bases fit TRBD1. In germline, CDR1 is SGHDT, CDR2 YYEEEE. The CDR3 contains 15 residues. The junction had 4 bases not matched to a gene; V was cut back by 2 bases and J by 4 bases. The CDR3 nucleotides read TGTGCCAGCAGCTTAGGACAGGGAATCACCGGGGAGCTGTTTTTT. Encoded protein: CASSLGQGITGELFF.

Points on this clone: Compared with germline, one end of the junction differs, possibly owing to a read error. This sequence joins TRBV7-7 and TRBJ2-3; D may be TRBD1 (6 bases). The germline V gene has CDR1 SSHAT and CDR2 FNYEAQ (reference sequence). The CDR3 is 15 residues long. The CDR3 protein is CASSLTVQGRDTQYF. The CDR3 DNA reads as TGTGCTAGCAGCTTAACGGTACAGGGAAGAGATACGCAGTATTTT.

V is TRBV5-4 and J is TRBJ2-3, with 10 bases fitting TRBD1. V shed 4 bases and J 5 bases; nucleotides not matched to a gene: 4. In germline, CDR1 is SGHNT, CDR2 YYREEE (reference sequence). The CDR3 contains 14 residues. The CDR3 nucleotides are TGTGCCAGCAGCGGACAGGGGGTAATAGATACGCAGTATTTT. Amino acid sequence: CASSGQGVIDTQYF.

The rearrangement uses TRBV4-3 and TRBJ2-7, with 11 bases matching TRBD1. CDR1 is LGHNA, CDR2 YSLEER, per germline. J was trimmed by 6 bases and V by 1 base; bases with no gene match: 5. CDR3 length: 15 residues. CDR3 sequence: CASSQAGGQGVEQYF. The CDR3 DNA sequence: TGCGCCAGCAGCCAAGCCGGGGGACAGGGGGTCGAGCAGTACTTC.

This CDR3 is CASSYGLDGNEQFF. CDR3 nucleotide sequence: TGTGCCAGCAGTTACGGACTAGATGGCAATGAGCAGTTCTTC. The J gene is TRBJ2-1, the V gene TRBV6-5; 7 positions match TRBD2. CDR1 is MNHEY, CDR2 SVGAGI, per germline. V shed 2 bases and J 6 bases; nucleotides not matched to a gene: 4. This CDR3 has 14 residues.